This is a list of T cell receptor beta chains from one sample in a study of T-cell memory formation after mild COVID-19. TCRdb analysed the 5' RACE reads with MiXCR anew, one entry per CDR3 protein. This table has around 320,000 distinct CDR3 sequences, approximately 19% appearing once. Sequencing was carried out using PBMCs or a T cell subset sorted from them (not recorded which). The source is a young man who had mild COVID-19 (a few samples of this study predate the infection). Cell type and time point are not known. The CDR3 runs from the conserved cysteine through the conserved F or W. A D gene is named only where the DNA matches it firmly. Where a row states a size, it is once, few, many or the class of an expanded clone; other rows omit it.

v_gene	j_gene	abundance	d_gene	CDR3nt	CDR3aa
TRBV6-1	TRBJ2-6	.	.	TGTGCCAGCACCCTGGCAGGGCAGGGGGGCGTCCTGACTTTC	CASTLAGQGGVLTF
TRBV7-9	TRBJ2-3	.	.	TGTGCCAGCAGCTTTGAACTAGTTGCTCACCCAGATACGCAGTATTTT	CASSFELVAHPDTQYF
TRBV4-2	TRBJ2-7	.	TRBD2	TGTGCCAGCAGCCAGCGGTTTACGGGGGGGCTCAACGAGCAGTACTTC	CASSQRFTGGLNEQYF
TRBV12-3/TRBV12-4	TRBJ2-3	few	.	TGTGCCAGCAGTTTGGGGACCCACGCAGATACGCAGTATTTT	CASSLGTHADTQYF
TRBV25-1	TRBJ1-1	.	TRBD1	TGTGCCAGCAGTGCGGGGACAGCCCTGAACACTGAAGCTTTCTTT	CASSAGTALNTEAFF
TRBV2	TRBJ2-5	few	.	TGTGCCAGCAGTGAATGGGTCAGCCAAGAGACCCAGTACTTC	CASSEWVSQETQYF
TRBV4-3	TRBJ1-2	few	.	TGCGCCAGCAGCCAAGAGGTCACTAACTATGGCTACACCTTC	CASSQEVTNYGYTF
TRBV6-1	TRBJ2-5	.	TRBD2	TGTGCCAGCATCCTAGCGGGGGTTGAGACCCAGTACTTC	CASILAGVETQYF
TRBV12-3/TRBV12-4	TRBJ1-1	few	TRBD1	TGTGCCAGCAGTCGACGACAGGGCCAGGAAGCTTTCTTT	CASSRRQGQEAFF
TRBV10-3	TRBJ2-4	few	TRBD1	TGTGCCATCAGCGACAGGGATCCCCCCATTCAGTACTTC	CAISDRDPPIQYF
TRBV6-1	TRBJ2-1	few	TRBD2	TGTGCCAGCAGTGTAGCCCCCTTCCGACTAGCGGCTATCGGTGAGCAGTTCTTC	CASSVAPFRLAAIGEQFF
TRBV5-5	TRBJ2-1	many	.	TGTGCCAGCAGCTTGGCCTGGGGTCCCTACAATGAGCAGTTCTTC	CASSLAWGPYNEQFF
TRBV5-1	TRBJ1-2	many	.	TGCGCCAGCAGCTTGGGCAGCCTACACACCTTC	CASSLGSLHTF
TRBV5-1	TRBJ2-5	many	.	TGCGCCAGCAGCATTGGGAAACTAGAGGGGACCCAGTACTTC	CASSIGKLEGTQYF
TRBV4-3	TRBJ2-3	few	.	TGCGCCAGCAGCCAAGCTGGGGATGGGGATACGCAGTATTTT	CASSQAGDGDTQYF
TRBV7-2	TRBJ1-5	.	TRBD1	TGTGCCAGCAGCTGGGGGGACAGGGGGAATCAGCCCCAGCATTTT	CASSWGDRGNQPQHF
TRBV20-1	TRBJ2-3	.	TRBD2	TGCAGTGCTAGCAGCCCAGCGGGGGGGCAAAGACTTGGCACAGATACGCAGTATTTT	CSASSPAGGQRLGTDTQYF
TRBV7-9	TRBJ1-2	few	TRBD1	TGTGCCAGCAGCTCCATGACAGGGGAGAAGAACTATGGCTACACCTTC	CASSSMTGEKNYGYTF
TRBV7-9	TRBJ1-1	few	.	TGTGCCAGCAGCCCCGCCAGGGCTGAAGCTTTATTT	CASSPARAEALF
TRBV12-3/TRBV12-4	TRBJ2-5	few	.	TGTGCCAGCAGTTTATGGGGTTCTGGGGAGACCCAGTACTTC	CASSLWGSGETQYF